This entry concerns a single TCR beta chain. Only in-frame clones appear in the TCRdb table, and some are missing; sequencing was by immunoSEQ multiplex PCR. The sample lists approximately 100,000 clones, under 85% occurring once. The record originates from a study of blood T cell repertoires in COVID-19. Study details: Material from acute and convalescent COVID-19 was sourced from the United States, Italy and Spain. T cells, B-cell-depleted T cells, or PBMCs supplied cDNA or gDNA.

There are 17 residues in the CDR3. V trimming: 6 bases; J trimming: 2 bases; junction bases outside the gene matches: 14. Germline CDR1 is MNHEY and CDR2 is SVGEGT. The sequence came from a human donor in a cohort sampled during active COVID-19. V is TRBV6-2 or TRBV6-3 and J is TRBJ2-7; 9 positions agree with TRBD2. Sequencing was done on a sample of peripheral blood. The CDR3 DNA reads TGTGCCAGCAGCCCTACCTCCAGCGGGGGGCTTACCTACGAGCAGTACTTC. This encodes CASSPTSSGGLTYEQYF.